This T cell receptor beta chain was sequenced for a study of tumor-infiltrating lymphocytes in primary liver carcinoma. Extraction also yielded germline DNA, while blood RNA was obtained from unsorted whole blood. In advance of surgery, 4 to 4.5 milliliters of peripheral blood were collected. Trimming cost V 1 base and J 9 bases; bases outside gene matches: 11. The CDR3 has 15 residues. Total RNA amounting to 500 ng was the source from which TCR beta cDNA was made with a constant-region primer. Three nested multiplex PCR rounds of slightly modified ARM-PCR generated TCR beta libraries. The opening two PCR rounds, nine to eleven cycles each, paired TRBV1-TRBV30 forward primers with a C-beta reverse primer. TCRdb passed the multiplex PCR reads through MiXCR, listing each CDR3 protein once. The sample has about 310,000 distinct CDR3 sequences, around 50% seen once.

This sequence originates from a woman between 25 and 40 years old with primary liver carcinoma and hepatitis B virus infection. The sequencing sample was made of peripheral blood. The V gene is TRBV12-3 or TRBV12-4, the J gene TRBJ2-5; 7 nucleotides match TRBD1. As DNA, the CDR3 is TGTGCCAGCAGTTTAGGTGGACAGGCAGGGAAGGCCCAGTACTTC. Its protein is CASSLGGQAGKAQYF.